Listed below are T cell receptor beta chains from one sample, sequenced in a study of T cells in Graves' hyperthyroidism and ophthalmopathy. Using its own MiXCR run on the multiplex PCR reads, TCRdb lists one record per CDR3 protein. Of some 140,000 distinct CDR3 sequences in the sample, more than 20% were seen once. Specimen: blood. These receptors were taken from a woman in her forties or fifties with Graves' hyperthyroidism that later progressed to Graves' ophthalmopathy. CDR3s include the opening cysteine and the closing phenylalanine or tryptophan. Fields, in order: CDR3 protein, CDR3 DNA, D gene, clone size, J gene, V gene. D genes are given only for firm matches. Only some rows state a clone size, as once, few, many or a class for expanded clones.

CASQNGGQGSYEQYF | TGTGCCAGCCAGAACGGGGGACAGGGCTCCTACGAGCAGTACTTC | TRBD1 | many | TRBJ2-7 | TRBV6-1
CASSQPRNEQFF | TGTGCCAGCAGCCAACCAAGGAATGAGCAGTTCTTC | - | many | TRBJ2-1 | TRBV7-9
CASSRGGSRTNEKLFF | TGTGCCAGCAGCCGCGGGGGGTCCCGCACTAATGAAAAACTGTTTTTT | - | many | TRBJ1-4 | TRBV7-9
CASSLGRSSYEQYF | TGTGCCAGCTCACTAGGGAGAAGCTCCTACGAGCAGTACTTC | - | many | TRBJ2-7 | TRBV18
CARTRDRGLFEGYTF | TGTGCCAGAACCCGGGACAGGGGGCTCTTCGAAGGCTACACCTTC | TRBD1 | many | TRBJ1-2 | TRBV30
CASSISGRAWETQYF | TGTGCCAGCAGCATTAGCGGGAGGGCCTGGGAGACCCAGTACTTC | TRBD2 | many | TRBJ2-5 | TRBV7-9
CASSQGTQETQYF | TGTGCCAGCAGCCAAGGGACGCAAGAGACCCAGTACTTC | - | many | TRBJ2-5 | TRBV3-1
CASEDRSYEQYF | TGTGCCAGCGAGGACAGATCCTACGAGCAGTACTTC | - | many | TRBJ2-7 | TRBV28
CASSQAGGQFF | TGTGCCAGCAGCCAAGCAGGGGGGCAGTTCTTC | TRBD1 | many | TRBJ2-1 | TRBV3-1
CSASGNSGRAGEQFF | TGCAGTGCTAGCGGAAATAGCGGGAGGGCCGGCGAGCAGTTCTTC | TRBD2 | many | TRBJ2-1 | TRBV20-1
CASSLRQALVNEQFF | TGTGCCAGCAGTTTACGGCAGGCGCTGGTAAATGAGCAGTTCTTC | - | - | TRBJ2-1 | TRBV12-3/TRBV12-4
CASSETRMAGELFF | TGTGCCAGCAGTGAGACTAGAATGGCCGGGGAGCTGTTTTTT | - | - | TRBJ2-2 | TRBV2
CASSPRFPQGGTDTQYF | TGTGCCAGCAGCCCCCGGTTCCCGCAGGGTGGCACAGATACGCAGTATTTT | - | - | TRBJ2-3 | TRBV7-8
CASTPEGGRGEQYF | TGTGCCAGCACTCCTGAGGGGGGCCGGGGAGAGCAGTACTTC | - | many | TRBJ2-7 | TRBV28
CASSTPGQGRTYNEQFF | TGTGCCAGCAGCACCCCGGGACAGGGCCGAACCTACAATGAGCAGTTCTTC | TRBD1 | - | TRBJ2-1 | TRBV7-2
CASTRMGLAGAEEQFF | TGTGCCAGCACCCGAATGGGACTAGCGGGAGCGGAGGAGCAGTTCTTC | TRBD2 | many | TRBJ2-1 | TRBV6-1
CASSFGDGPANYGYTF | TGTGCCAGTAGTTTTGGCGACGGCCCAGCTAACTATGGCTACACCTTC | - | few | TRBJ1-2 | TRBV19
CSARAPSRDYEQYF | TGCAGTGCTAGAGCCCCCTCCCGGGACTACGAGCAGTACTTC | - | many | TRBJ2-7 | TRBV20-1
CASSYSNPPSRQHF | TGTGCCAGCAGTTACTCGAACCCTCCAAGTCGCCAGCATTTT | - | many | TRBJ1-5 | TRBV6-6
CALGLAGKNEQFF | TGTGCCCTCGGACTAGCGGGAAAGAATGAGCAGTTCTTC | TRBD2 | - | TRBJ2-1 | TRBV10-3
CASSYRGLNSPLHF | TGTGCCAGCAGTTATCGGGGGTTAAATTCACCCCTCCACTTT | - | many | TRBJ1-6 | TRBV12-3/TRBV12-4
CASTLGQYPPLRYGYTF | TGTGCCAGCACCCTCGGACAGTACCCCCCCTTGAGATATGGCTACACCTTC | - | many | TRBJ1-2 | TRBV28
CASSLDRSQVNEQFF | TGTGCCAGCAGTTTGGACAGAAGCCAAGTCAATGAGCAGTTCTTC | - | many | TRBJ2-1 | TRBV12-3/TRBV12-4
CASSAGLANTGELFF | TGCGCCAGCAGCGCGGGACTAGCTAACACCGGGGAGCTGTTTTTT | TRBD2 | - | TRBJ2-2 | TRBV5-1
CASSLARLAGVRQFF | TGTGCCAGCAGCTTAGCGCGACTAGCGGGAGTGCGGCAGTTCTTC | TRBD2 | - | TRBJ2-1 | TRBV7-9
CASSLLMGGELFF | TGTGCCAGCAGTTTACTTATGGGCGGGGAGCTGTTTTTT | - | few | TRBJ2-2 | TRBV12-3/TRBV12-4
CSVGSLGSYEQYF | TGCAGCGTTGGTTCTCTCGGATCCTACGAGCAGTACTTC | - | few | TRBJ2-7 | TRBV29-1
CASSHLQAFF | TGTGCCAGTTCACATCTACAAGCTTTCTTT | - | many | TRBJ1-1 | TRBV28
CSASGGAGVYNEQFF | TGCAGTGCTAGCGGGGGGGCGGGGGTTTACAATGAGCAGTTCTTC | TRBD2 | - | TRBJ2-1 | TRBV20-1
CASSVTGGYGYTF | TGTGCCAGCAGCGTGACAGGGGGCTATGGCTACACCTTC | TRBD1 | - | TRBJ1-2 | TRBV11-3